This TCR beta chain appears in the sequencing data of a study of breast tumors, draining lymph nodes, adjacent tissues listed by TCRdb under 2016. In the study overall: Breast cancer patients provided tumor, adjacent nontumor tissue and axillary lymph nodes, and the study compared the TCR beta repertoires across these three sources. The study was designed to assess the relationships and possible T-cell exchange between tumor, surrounding tissue and draining lymph node repertoires in human breast cancer.

Results and caveats for the whole study, not just this receptor: The data were considered consistent with most tumor T cells being derived from the lymph node and subsequently expanding within tumor tissue. Tumor and nontumor tissue repertoires were found to be significantly more similar in luminal-like than in basal-like breast cancer. The conclusion that tumor T cells originate in lymph nodes was framed as consistent with a hypothesis rather than directly demonstrated. Tumor T-cell repertoires showed less diversity than lymph node repertoires and more diversity than nontumor tissue repertoires, and tumor T-cell repertoires showed preferential V and J gene usage.

Reads for this sample came from an Illumina HiSeq 2000. Multiplex PCR amplification was used to build the TCR beta chain libraries. High-throughput sequencing was used to analyze the amplified TCR beta chain products. Starting from the raw public reads, TCRdb applied fastp trimming at Q25, assembled clones with MiXCR and retained in-frame beta chains. Rows are combined by CDR3 protein, so each entry shows the most common genes and DNA. Present in this sample are fewer than 150,000 distinct CDR3 sequences, about 20% of which were seen just once. The ten most abundant clones make up 2% to 2.5% of the sample. Based on the germline V gene (reference sequence), the CDR1 and CDR2 sequences are SGHKS and YYEKEE. The CDR3, from cysteine to phenylalanine, totals 14 residues. The kept DNA is CDR3 alone, 42 bases in frame from the first base. Trimming removed 1 base from V and 5 bases from J, leaving 12 bases between the germline ends.

The axillary draining lymph nodes of breast cancer patients were the source of the lymph node samples. This clonotype occurred a few times. Its antigen has not been determined. Base qualities were left out, and no much larger clone turns up one base away. The clonotype was recovered from a female donor with breast cancer. Some clones in this sample may be carry-over from other donors' samples. Sequencing input: axillary lymph node tissue. The V gene is TRBV5-5 and the J gene is TRBJ2-5, with the D segment identity uncertain. The nucleotide sequence is given as TGTGCCAGCAGCTTGTATCCTGATGCGGAGACCCAGTACTTC. Translated, it gives CASSLYPDAETQYF.